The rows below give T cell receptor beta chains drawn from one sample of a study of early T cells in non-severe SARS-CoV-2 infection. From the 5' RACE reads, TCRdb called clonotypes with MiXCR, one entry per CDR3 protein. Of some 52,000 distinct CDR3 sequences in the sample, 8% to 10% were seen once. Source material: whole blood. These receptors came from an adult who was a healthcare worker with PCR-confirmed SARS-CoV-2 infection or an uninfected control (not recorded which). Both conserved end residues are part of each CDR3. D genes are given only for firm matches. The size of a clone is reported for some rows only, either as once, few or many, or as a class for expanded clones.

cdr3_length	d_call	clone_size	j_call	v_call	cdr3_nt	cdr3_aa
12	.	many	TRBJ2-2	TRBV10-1	TGCGCCAGCAGTGAGGGGCGTGGGGAGCTGTTTTTT	CASSEGRGELFF
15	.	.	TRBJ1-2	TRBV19	TGTGCCAGTAGATCCGGGACACTTAGAAGAAATGGCTACACCTTC	CASRSGTLRRNGYTF
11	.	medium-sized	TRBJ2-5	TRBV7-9	TGTGCCAGCAGTTTTGGGGAGACCCAGTACTTC	CASSFGETQYF
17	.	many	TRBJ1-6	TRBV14	TGTGCCAGCAGCCAAGATCCTTACGGGGGGCTAGGTTCACCCCTCCACTTT	CASSQDPYGGLGSPLHF
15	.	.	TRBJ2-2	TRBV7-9	TGTGCCAGCAGCCCGACAGGGAGGGACACCGGGGAGCTGTTTTTT	CASSPTGRDTGELFF
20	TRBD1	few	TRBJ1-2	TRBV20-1	TGCAGTGCTAGAGAGTCGAGGGTAGGGACAGGACCGCACAGGTACTACGGCTACACCTTC	CSARESRVGTGPHRYYGYTF
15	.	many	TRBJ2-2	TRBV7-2	TGTGCCAGCAGCTTAGCAGGGGGAAGCACCGGGGAGCTGTTTTTT	CASSLAGGSTGELFF
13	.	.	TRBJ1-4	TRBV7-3	TGTGCCAGCTCGGAACAGCCTAATGAAAAACTGTTTTTT	CASSEQPNEKLFF
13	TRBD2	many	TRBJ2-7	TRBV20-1	TGCAGTGCTAGTTTACTAGCGGGGTACGAGCAGTACTTC	CSASLLAGYEQYF
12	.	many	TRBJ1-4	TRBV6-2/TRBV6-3	TGTGCCAGCAACGGGCCGAATGAAAAACTGTTTTTT	CASNGPNEKLFF
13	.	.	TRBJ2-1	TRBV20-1	TGCAGTGCTACCCCGGCCTCCGGGGATGAGCAGTTCTTC	CSATPASGDEQFF
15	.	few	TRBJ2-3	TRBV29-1	TGCAGCGTTGAAGAGGTGGGGCTAGGCACAGATACGCAGTATTTT	CSVEEVGLGTDTQYF
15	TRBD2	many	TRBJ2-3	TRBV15	TGTGCCACCAGCACTGGGACTAGCGGGAGAAATACGCAGTATTTT	CATSTGTSGRNTQYF
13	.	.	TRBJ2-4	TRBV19	TGTGCCACCCCGGGGCGGGCCAAAAACATTCAGTACTTC	CATPGRAKNIQYF
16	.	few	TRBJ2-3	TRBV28	TGTGCCAGCAGTTTCGGGGCTAAGGTTGCAGGAGATACGCAGTATTTT	CASSFGAKVAGDTQYF
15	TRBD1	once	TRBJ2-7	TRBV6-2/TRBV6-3	TGTGCCAGCAGTTCACTAGGACAGGTGTCGGACGAGCAGTACTTC	CASSSLGQVSDEQYF
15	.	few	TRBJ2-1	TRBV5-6	TGTGCCAGCAGCTTTACGGGACACGAATACAATGAGCAGTTCTTC	CASSFTGHEYNEQFF
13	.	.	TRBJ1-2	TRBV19	TGTGCCACCCGGGACGGCGGTAACTATGGCTACACCTTC	CATRDGGNYGYTF
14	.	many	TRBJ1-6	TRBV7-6	TGTGCCAGCAGCTTACGGCAGGGACCCTCACCCCTCCACTTT	CASSLRQGPSPLHF
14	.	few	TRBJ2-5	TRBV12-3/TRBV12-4	TGTGCCAGCAGTTTAGGAGGGGCTTCGGAGACCCAGTACTTC	CASSLGGASETQYF
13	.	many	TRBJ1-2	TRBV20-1	TGCAGTGCTAGCGAGGTTTCGAACTATGGCTACACCTTC	CSASEVSNYGYTF
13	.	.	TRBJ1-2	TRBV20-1	TGCAGTGCTAGGGACACCTCTGGCTATGGCTACACCTTC	CSARDTSGYGYTF
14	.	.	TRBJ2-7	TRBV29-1	TGCAGCGTCCAACCTACGGATCGCCCCTACGAGCAGTACTTC	CSVQPTDRPYEQYF
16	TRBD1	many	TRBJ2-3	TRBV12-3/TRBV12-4	TGTGCCAGCAGCGCCGGGACAGGAGGTTTCCCAGATACGCAGTATTTT	CASSAGTGGFPDTQYF
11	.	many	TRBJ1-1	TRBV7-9	TGTGCCAGCGCGTGGAGCACTGAAGCTTTCTTT	CASAWSTEAFF
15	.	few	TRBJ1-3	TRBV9	TGTGCCAGCAGCGTTGAAACAGGGCTGATAAACACCATATATTTT	CASSVETGLINTIYF
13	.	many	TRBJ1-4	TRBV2	TGTGCCAACGGGGGAACACTAAATGAAAAACTGTTTTTT	CANGGTLNEKLFF
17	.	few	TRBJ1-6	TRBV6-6	TGTGCCAGCAGGGAGCTTCGACAGCTCTACTATAATTCACCCCTCCACTTT	CASRELRQLYYNSPLHF
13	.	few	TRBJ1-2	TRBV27	TGTGCCAGCAGTTTCCCGGGTTCCTATGGCTACACCTTC	CASSFPGSYGYTF
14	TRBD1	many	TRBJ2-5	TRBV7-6	TGTGCCAGCAGCTTAGGTCCAGGGGGAGAGACCCAGTACTTC	CASSLGPGGETQYF
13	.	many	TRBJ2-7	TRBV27	TGTGCCAGCGGCCGAGGGCCATCCTACGAGCAGTACTTC	CASGRGPSYEQYF
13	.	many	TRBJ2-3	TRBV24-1	TGTGCCACCAGTCGAGGGGTGCCGGATACGCAGTATTTT	CATSRGVPDTQYF
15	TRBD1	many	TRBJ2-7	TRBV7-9	TGTGCCAGCAGCCGGGGGACAGGAGGTAACCCCGAGCAGTACTTC	CASSRGTGGNPEQYF
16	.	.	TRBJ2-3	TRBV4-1	TGCGCCAGCAGCCAAGGGCGGGGTACTAGCTCAGATACGCAGTATTTT	CASSQGRGTSSDTQYF
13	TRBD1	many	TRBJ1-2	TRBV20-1	TGCAGTGCTCGACAGGGATCCAACTATGGCTACACCTTC	CSARQGSNYGYTF
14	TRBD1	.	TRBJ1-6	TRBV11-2	TGTGCCAGCAGCGCCTCAGACAGGGGGCCACCCCTCCACTTT	CASSASDRGPPLHF
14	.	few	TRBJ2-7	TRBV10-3	TGTGCCATCAGTGACTGGGACATCTCCTACGAGCAGTACTTC	CAISDWDISYEQYF
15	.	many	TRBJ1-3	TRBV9	TGTGCCAGCAGCGTAGAGGCGGACTCTGGAAACACCATATATTTT	CASSVEADSGNTIYF
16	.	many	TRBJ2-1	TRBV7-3	TGTGCCAGCAGCCCCGGGGGTAGGAGCTCCTACAATGAGCAGTTCTTC	CASSPGGRSSYNEQFF
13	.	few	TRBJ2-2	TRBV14	TGTGCCAGCAGCCAAGGAAACACCGGGGAGCTGTTTTTT	CASSQGNTGELFF
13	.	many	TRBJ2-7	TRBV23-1	TGCGCCAGCAGTCCAGGGGAGAGGTACGAGCAGTACTTC	CASSPGERYEQYF
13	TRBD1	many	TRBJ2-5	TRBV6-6	TGTGCCAGCAGTTACGACAGGGTGGAGACCCAGTACTTC	CASSYDRVETQYF
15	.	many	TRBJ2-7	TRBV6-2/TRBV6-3	TGTGCCAGCGGAAATTGGCACAGTCCGACCTACGAGCAGTACTTC	CASGNWHSPTYEQYF
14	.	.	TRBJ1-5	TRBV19	TGTGCCAGTAGTAGTCAGGGGATGGGTCAGCCCCAGCATTTT	CASSSQGMGQPQHF
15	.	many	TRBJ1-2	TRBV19	TGTGCCAGTAGCTTCCCGGGACGGTTTAACTATGGCTACACCTTC	CASSFPGRFNYGYTF
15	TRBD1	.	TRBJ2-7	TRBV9	TGTGCCAGCAGCAGGGACCGGGACAGGGGCCGGGAGCAGTACTTC	CASSRDRDRGREQYF
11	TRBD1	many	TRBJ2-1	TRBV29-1	TGCAGCGTGGACAGGTCGGATGAGCAGTTCTTC	CSVDRSDEQFF
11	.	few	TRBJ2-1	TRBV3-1	TGTGCCAGCAGCCAATTAAATGAGCAGTTCTTC	CASSQLNEQFF
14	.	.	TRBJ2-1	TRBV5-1	TGCGCCAGCAGTCGGCCCCGCCGCCCCAATGAGCAGTTCTTC	CASSRPRRPNEQFF
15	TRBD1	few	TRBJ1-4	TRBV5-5	TGTGCCAGCAGCCCCGAGGACAGGGGAAGCGAAAAACTGTTTTTT	CASSPEDRGSEKLFF
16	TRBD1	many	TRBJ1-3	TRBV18	TGTGCCAGCTCACCCTCCGGGACAGTCTCTGGAAACACCATATATTTT	CASSPSGTVSGNTIYF
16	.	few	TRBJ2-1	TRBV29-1	TGCAGCGTTGAAGGACCTGACAGGAGCTCCTACAATGAGCAGTTCTTC	CSVEGPDRSSYNEQFF
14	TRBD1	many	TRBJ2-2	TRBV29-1	TGCAGCGCTCAGAGACAGGGGAATAACGGGGAGCTGTTTTTT	CSAQRQGNNGELFF
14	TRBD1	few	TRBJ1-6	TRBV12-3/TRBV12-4	TGTGCCGACTTACGGGACAGCCTAGGTTCACCCCTCCACTTT	CADLRDSLGSPLHF
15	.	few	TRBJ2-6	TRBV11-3	TGTGCCAGCAGCTTAGGGGGGACTGGGGCCAACGTCCTGACTTTC	CASSLGGTGANVLTF
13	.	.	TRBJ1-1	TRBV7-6	TGTGCCAGCAGCCGTACGTGGAACACTGAAGCTTTCTTT	CASSRTWNTEAFF
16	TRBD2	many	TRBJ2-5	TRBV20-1	TGCAGTGCTAATGCCCCTAGCGGGGGGGCCCAAGAGACCCAGTACTTC	CSANAPSGGAQETQYF